One sample yielded the 10 T cell receptor beta chains listed below, sequenced in a study of cytomegalovirus exposure and HLA in healthy donors (TCRdb year 2017). Libraries were made using the immunoSEQ multiplex PCR assay. A mixture of 60 forward primers for TCR Vbeta segments and 13 reverse primers for TCR Jbeta segments was used in the multiplex PCR. TCRdb took this table from immuneACCESS and kept in-frame rearrangements with V and J called. Such tables lack part of the clones; where checked against another copy, unresolved V genes explain under half of the gap, and the rest is unexplained. Within this sample are some 160,000 clones, with around 80% of them counted one time only. The leading ten clones occupy about 4.1% of the sample. Sequenced material: PBMCs. The receptors come from a woman aged 40-49 years in good health and CMV-seropositive.

This rearrangement joins TRBV6-1 to TRBJ2-1, with D maybe TRBD1 (6 bases). V lost 1 base and J lost 9, with 7 bases in between. Germline CDR1 reads MNHNS; CDR2 reads SASEGT. The CDR3 is made up of 12 amino acids. The DNA for the CDR3 is TGTGCCAGCAGTGAAGTAGGGGGTGAGCAGTTCTTC. Protein product: CASSEVGGEQFF.

The chain carries TRBV19 and TRBJ2-2; perhaps TRBD2 as D (6 bases). V lost 5 bases and J lost 1, with 8 bases in between. The CDR3 length is 14 residues. Germline loops: CDR1 LNHDA, CDR2 SQIVND (reference sequence). The CDR3 loop reads CASSVGRNTGELFF. The CDR3 DNA reads as TGTGCCAGTAGTGTCGGGAGGAACACCGGGGAGCTGTTTTTT.

The chain links TRBV5-4 to TRBJ2-7; 13 positions agree with TRBD2. The V segment lost 2 bases and the J segment 0 bases; nucleotides outside the gene matches: 8. The CDR3 totals 18 residues. Germline V gene data show CDR1 as SGHNT and CDR2 as YYREEE (reference sequence). This CDR3 is CASSLSPGTSGNSYEQYF. Written as DNA, the CDR3 is TGTGCCAGCAGCTTATCCCCCGGGACTAGCGGGAACTCCTACGAGCAGTACTTC.

This clone has just a few counts. The genes are TRBV7-2 and TRBJ2-5; D gene ambiguous. Germline V gene data show CDR1 as SGHTA and CDR2 as FQGNSA. V lost 2 bases, J lost 11 bases, and 15 bases lay in between. The CDR3 has 13 amino acids. The CDR3 reads CASSLSPTPAQYF. CDR3 nucleotide sequence: TGTGCCAGCAGCTTATCCCCGACTCCGGCTCAGTACTTC. Combining the CDR3 with reference TRBV7-2 and TRBJ2-5 gives the whole variable domain GAGVSQSPSNKVTEKGKDVELRCDPISGHTALYWYRQSLGQGLEFLIYFQGNSAPDKSGLPSDRFSAERTGGSVSTLTIQRTQQEDSAVYLCASSLSPTPAQYFGPGTRLLVL.

The rearrangement joins TRBV28 to TRBJ2-5; D unresolved. The DNA end is more similar to TRBJ2-7, so the J call may be wrong. This CDR3 is built from 12 residues. The germline gives CDR1 MDHEN, CDR2 SYDVKM. The CDR3 DNA follows: TGTGCCAGCAGTTTACAGCGTTCCGAGCAGTACTTC. This gives the protein CASSLQRSEQYF.

The sample holds a few counts of this clone. The chain recombines TRBV7-2 with TRBJ1-3; D gene unclear. Trimming pared 3 bases from V and 0 bases from J, leaving 12 bases between. The CDR3 spans 16 residues. Germline-derived CDR1 and CDR2 are SGHTA and FQGNSA. CDR3 amino acids: CASSLYGFPSGNTIYF. CDR3 DNA sequence: TGTGCCAGCAGCTTGTACGGGTTCCCCTCTGGAAACACCATATATTTT.

The chain combines TRBV27 with TRBJ1-1, with 7 nucleotides matching TRBD1. Unmatched junction bases numbered 20, after V lost 5 bases and J lost 11 bases. CDR1 is MNHEY and CDR2 is SMNVEV in the germline V gene (reference sequence). The CDR3 is 16 residues long. In nucleotides, the CDR3 is TGTGCCAGCAGTCCCGAGACAGGGTTGGGCATTTTTGGGGCTTTCTTT. It specifies CASSPETGLGIFGAFF.

The chain has TRBV30 and TRBJ1-1, with TRBD1 matching 7 bases. J gave up 0 bases and V 2 bases, and 9 bases lay outside the gene matches. The length of the CDR3 is 16 residues. Per the germline V gene, CDR1 is GTSNPN and CDR2 is SVGIG (reference sequence). This CDR3 reads CAWSPPTGRMNTEAFF. The CDR3 nucleotides are TGTGCCTGGAGTCCACCGACAGGGCGCATGAACACTGAAGCTTTCTTT.

CDR3 sequence: CATSRDATTSGSGTQYF. In DNA, the CDR3 is TGTGCCACCAGCAGAGATGCAACTACTAGCGGTTCAGGGACCCAGTACTTC. The chain links TRBV15 to TRBJ2-5; TRBD2 agrees at 8 bases. The germline V gene encodes CDR1 LNHNV and CDR2 YYDKDF (reference sequence). The length of the CDR3 is 17 residues. The ends lost 0 bases at V and 7 bases at J; junction bases unmatched: 13.

This chain uses TRBV28 with TRBJ2-5; D possibly corresponds to TRBD2 (5 bases). The DNA end is more similar to TRBJ2-7, so the J call may be wrong. In germline, CDR1 is MDHEN, CDR2 SYDVKM. The CDR3 sequence is 15 residues long. CDR3 loop: CASSWVWTGSYEQYF. The CDR3 DNA reads as TGTGCCAGCAGTTGGGTCTGGACTGGTTCCTACGAGCAGTACTTC.